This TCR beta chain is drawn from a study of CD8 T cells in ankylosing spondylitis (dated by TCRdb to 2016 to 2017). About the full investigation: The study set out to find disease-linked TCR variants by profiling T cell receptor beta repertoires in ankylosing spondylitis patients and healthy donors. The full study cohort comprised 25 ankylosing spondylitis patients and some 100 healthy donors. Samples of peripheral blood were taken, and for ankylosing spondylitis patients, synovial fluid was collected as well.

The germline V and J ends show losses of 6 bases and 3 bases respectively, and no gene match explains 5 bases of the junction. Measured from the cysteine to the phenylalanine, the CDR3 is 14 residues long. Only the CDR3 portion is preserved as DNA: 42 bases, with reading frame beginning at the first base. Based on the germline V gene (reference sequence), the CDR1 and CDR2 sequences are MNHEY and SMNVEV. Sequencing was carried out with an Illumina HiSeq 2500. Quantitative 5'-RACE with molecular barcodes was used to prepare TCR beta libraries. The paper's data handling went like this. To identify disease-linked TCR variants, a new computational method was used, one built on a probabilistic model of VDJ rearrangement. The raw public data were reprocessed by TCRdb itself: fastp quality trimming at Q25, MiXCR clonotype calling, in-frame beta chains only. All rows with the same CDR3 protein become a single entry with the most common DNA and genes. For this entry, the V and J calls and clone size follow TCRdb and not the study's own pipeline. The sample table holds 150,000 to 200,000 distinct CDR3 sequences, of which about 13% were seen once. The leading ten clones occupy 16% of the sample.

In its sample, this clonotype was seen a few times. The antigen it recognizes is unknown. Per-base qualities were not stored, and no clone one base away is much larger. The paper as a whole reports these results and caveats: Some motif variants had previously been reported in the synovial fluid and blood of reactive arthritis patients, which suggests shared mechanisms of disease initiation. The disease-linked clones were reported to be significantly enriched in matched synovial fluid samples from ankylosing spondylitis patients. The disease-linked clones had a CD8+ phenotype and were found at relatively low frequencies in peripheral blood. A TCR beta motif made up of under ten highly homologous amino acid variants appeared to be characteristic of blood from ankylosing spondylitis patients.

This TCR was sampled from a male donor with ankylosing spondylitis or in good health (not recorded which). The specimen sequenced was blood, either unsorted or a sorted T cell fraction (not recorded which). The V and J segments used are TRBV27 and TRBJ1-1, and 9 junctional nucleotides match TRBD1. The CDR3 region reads CASRVQGAYTEAFF. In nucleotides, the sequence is TGTGCCAGCAGGGTACAGGGGGCTTACACTGAAGCTTTCTTT.